The 24 T cell receptor beta chains in this list originate from one sample, sequenced in a study of blood T cell repertoires in COVID-19. TCRdb's copy holds only in-frame clones and misses some; the assay was immunoSEQ multiplex PCR. The sample includes over 120,000 clones, approximately 90% of them seen just once. Sample: peripheral blood. The receptors come from a woman in her forties or fifties with active or convalescent COVID-19.

The chain couples TRBV11-1 to TRBJ2-7, with TRBD2 identical over 7 bases. The CDR3 sequence is 15 residues long. Looked up from germline, CDR1 is SGHAT and CDR2 is FQDESV (reference sequence). V gave up 2 bases and J gave up 3 bases; unmatched junction bases: 7. The chain's CDR3 is CASSLMLAAVYEQYF. In nucleotides, the CDR3 is TGTGCCAGCAGCTTAATGCTAGCGGCCGTCTACGAGCAGTACTTC.

The V call is TRBV18, the J call TRBJ1-1; perhaps TRBD1 as D (6 bases). V lost 5 bases, J lost 4 bases, and 11 bases lay in between. CDR1 KGHSH and CDR2 LQKENI come from the germline V gene. CDR3 size: 13 residues. The DNA for the CDR3 is TGTGCCAGCTCAGGGGGCTTGGGCACTGAAGCTTTCTTT. It yields the protein CASSGGLGTEAFF.

J is TRBJ1-2 and V is TRBV27, with 12 bases identical to TRBD1. The CDR3 totals 16 residues. CDR1 and CDR2 (germline): MNHEY, SMNVEV (reference sequence). Trimming at V came to 5 bases and at J to 5 bases, leaving 9 bases not matched to a gene. The CDR3 protein is CASSTRTGQGAYGYTF. CDR3 sequence (DNA): TGTGCCAGCAGTACAAGGACGGGACAGGGGGCGTATGGCTACACCTTC.

This rearrangement joins TRBV28 to TRBJ1-4, with D possibly matching TRBD1 (6 bases). This CDR3 region has 14 residues. Germline CDR1 and CDR2: MDHEN and SYDVKM. Trimming left V 6 bases short and J 14 bases short, with 22 bases between. In DNA, the CDR3 is TGTGCCAGCAGCGAGACAGGCTCTCCCGCGAGGCTGTTTTTT. It is translated as CASSETGSPARLFF.

This clone appeared once. V gene TRBV7-9 combines with J gene TRBJ1-1, with D perhaps matching TRBD1 (6 bases). The V gene lost 2 bases and the J gene lost 4 bases, with 14 bases spanning the gap. The CDR3 length is 15 residues. The germline gives CDR1 SEHNR, CDR2 FQNEAQ (reference sequence). CDR3 bases: TGTGCCAGCAGCTTATCGGGGGGCGAGGGCACTGAAGCTTTCTTT. Protein sequence: CASSLSGGEGTEAFF. The full variable domain, completed using reference TRBV7-9 and TRBJ1-1, is DTGVSQNPRHKITKRGQNVTFRCDPISEHNRLYWYRQTLGQGPEFLTYFQNEAQLEKSRLLSDRFSAERPKGSFSTLEIQRTEQGDSAMYLCASSLSGGEGTEAFFGQGTRLTVV.

The chain combines TRBV7-8 with TRBJ1-6; no reliable D call. From germline, CDR1 is SGHVS and CDR2 FQNEAQ. Between the trimmed V and J ends, which lost 5 bases and 7 bases, there was a span of 6 bases. The CDR3 runs 12 residues. The CDR3 coding sequence is TGTGCCAGCAGCCCGGTGAATTCACCCCTCCACTTT. Protein: CASSPVNSPLHF.

The chain combines TRBV28 with TRBJ1-2; D is perhaps TRBD1 (5 bases). Germline V gene sequence: CDR1 MDHEN, CDR2 SYDVKM. There are 16 residues in the CDR3. With 0 bases removed from V and 8 bases from J, the gap between germline ends came to 19 bases. The CDR3 here is CASSLWPEGNGGGYTF. CDR3 coding DNA: TGTGCCAGCAGTTTATGGCCTGAAGGAAACGGGGGAGGCTACACCTTC.

The gene calls are TRBV28 and TRBJ1-1, with 10 bases identical to TRBD1. J gave up 3 bases and V 4 bases, and 8 bases lay outside the gene matches. Germline V CDR1 and CDR2: MDHEN, SYDVKM. This CDR3 is 16 amino acids long. The CDR3 loop is CASSSSTGTGDTEAFF. CDR3 in DNA: TGTGCCAGCAGTTCGAGCACCGGGACAGGGGACACTGAAGCTTTCTTT.

V is TRBV6-6 and J is TRBJ2-7, with no clear D. Germline CDR1 is MNHNY and CDR2 is SVGAGI (reference sequence). This CDR3 is built from 11 residues. With 5 bases removed from V and 4 bases from J, the gap between germline ends came to 6 bases. The CDR3 DNA reads as TGTGCCAGCAGTACAAAGTACGAGCAGTACTTC. This translates into CASSTKYEQYF.

CDR3 residues: CASSQTGFSLNQPQHF. CDR3 bases: TGTGCCAGTAGCCAGACAGGGTTCAGTCTCAATCAGCCCCAGCATTTT. The chain recombines TRBV19 with TRBJ1-5, with 7 bases lining up with TRBD1. With 6 bases clipped from V and 3 bases from J, the junction kept 11 bases outside the gene matches. CDR1 LNHDA and CDR2 SQIVND come from the germline V gene (reference sequence). CDR3 length equals 16 residues.

The chain links TRBV29-1 to TRBJ2-5; D might be TRBD2 (6 bases). Germline V lookup: CDR1 SQVTM, CDR2 ANQGSEA. The CDR3 contains 14 residues. V was pared by 2 bases and J by 4 bases, with 14 bases between. The CDR3 spells CSVETGFGGETQYF. CDR3 DNA: TGCAGCGTTGAAACCGGGTTCGGGGGAGAGACCCAGTACTTC.

The rearrangement joins TRBV27 to TRBJ2-7; 11 nucleotides match TRBD2. This CDR3 is 15 amino acids long. Losses at the gene ends were 4 bases for V and 9 bases for J; bases not matched to a gene: 11. Germline V gene lookup returns CDR1 MNHEY and CDR2 SMNVEV (reference sequence). The CDR3 is CASSSVSSGGRGQYF. The CDR3 DNA follows: TGTGCCAGCAGTTCGGTGTCTAGCGGGGGGCGGGGGCAGTACTTC.

The rearrangement links TRBV4-1 to TRBJ1-2; 7 bases agree with TRBD1. The CDR3 length is 15 residues. V lost 4 bases and J lost 3; bases outside the gene matches: 8. The germline V gene has CDR1 MGHRA and CDR2 YSYEKL. Written as DNA, the CDR3 is TGCGCCAGCAGCCTCGGACAGGAATCCTACTATGGCTACACCTTC. Translated: CASSLGQESYYGYTF.

The chain is built from TRBV20-1 and TRBJ1-2, with a tentative D call TRBD1 (5 bases). V was shortened by 2 bases and J by 8 bases, with 9 bases between the two germline ends. Germline loops: CDR1 DFQATT, CDR2 SNEGSKA (reference sequence). This CDR3 has 11 residues. The CDR3 nucleotides read TGCAGTGCTAGATATCAGGGAGGCTACACCTTC. Protein: CSARYQGGYTF.

The chain uses TRBV27 and TRBJ1-1; D is perhaps TRBD1 (5 bases). Germline V CDR1 and CDR2: MNHEY, SMNVEV (reference sequence). V shed 2 bases and J shed 1 base, with 8 bases lying between them. The CDR3 is 14 amino acids. CDR3 protein: CASSLLRENTEAFF. CDR3 DNA sequence: TGTGCCAGCAGTTTACTCAGGGAGAACACTGAAGCTTTCTTT.

The V gene is TRBV5-4, the J gene TRBJ1-2; 11 nucleotides match TRBD1. Per the germline V gene, CDR1 is SGHNT and CDR2 is YYREEE (reference sequence). The CDR3 contains 17 residues. Germline trimming cut 1 base from V and 6 bases from J; bases unmatched to any gene: 11. In nucleotides, the CDR3 is TGTGCCAGCAGCTTGATAGTTTCAGGGACAGGGGGTGATGGCTACACCTTC. Its protein is CASSLIVSGTGGDGYTF.

The V gene is TRBV18, the J gene TRBJ1-1, with 8 bases that match TRBD1. The CDR3 totals 16 residues. Germline-derived CDR1 and CDR2 are KGHSH and LQKENI. The junction had 3 bases not matched to a gene; V was cut back by 0 bases and J by 0 bases. CDR3 region: CASSPPTGGMNTEAFF. CDR3 DNA: TGTGCCAGCTCACCACCCACAGGGGGAATGAACACTGAAGCTTTCTTT.

This chain links TRBV5-4 with TRBJ2-5; weak D call: TRBD2 (5 bases). V lost 4 bases, J lost 2 bases, and 12 bases lay in between. The CDR3 has 14 residues. CDR1 is SGHNT, CDR2 YYREEE, per germline (reference sequence). The CDR3 nucleotides are TGTGCCAGCAGCCAAGGACTGCCGCAAGAGACCCAGTACTTC. It encodes CASSQGLPQETQYF. The full variable domain, its missing parts supplied by reference TRBV5-4 and TRBJ2-5, is ETGVTQSPTHLIKTRGQQVTLRCSSQSGHNTVSWYQQALGQGPQFIFQYYREEENGRGNFPPRFSGLQFPNYSSELNVNALELDDSALYLCASSQGLPQETQYFGPGTRLLVL.

At least ten counts were recorded for this clone. The V call is TRBV29-1, the J call TRBJ1-1; 8 positions match TRBD1. The length of the CDR3 is 13 residues. Germline assignment: CDR1 SQVTM and CDR2 ANQGSEA. Unmatched junction bases numbered 6, after V lost 3 bases and J lost 6 bases. The CDR3 protein is CSVEGQAASEAFF. The CDR3, as DNA: TGCAGCGTTGAGGGACAGGCTGCTTCTGAAGCTTTCTTT.

The V and J genes are TRBV5-8 and TRBJ2-7, with 8 nucleotides matching TRBD1. The CDR3 loop spans 13 amino acids. V lost 4 bases, J lost 3 bases, and 3 bases stayed unmatched. Germline V gives CDR1 SGHTS, CDR2 YDEGEE. DNA for the CDR3: TGTGCCAGCAGCAGCGACAGGGGCTACGAGCAGTACTTC. This gives the protein CASSSDRGYEQYF.

This rearrangement joins TRBV7-6 to TRBJ2-1; 12 nucleotides align to TRBD2. After removal of 1 base from V and 6 bases from J, the junction contained 10 bases not matched to a gene. Germline CDR1 is SGHVS and CDR2 is FNYEAQ. The CDR3 totals 18 residues. The DNA for the CDR3 is TGTGCCAGCAGCTTAGTTGCTAGCGGGAGGGCCGGGACCAATGAGCAGTTCTTC. Encoded protein: CASSLVASGRAGTNEQFF.

V gene TRBV6-1 combines with J gene TRBJ1-4; the D gene is possibly TRBD1 (5 bases). Germline CDR1 MNHNS, CDR2 SASEGT. The CDR3 runs 14 residues. V was cut by 3 bases and J by 8 bases, with 13 bases left in between. The CDR3 here is CASSDPGLGEKLFF. The CDR3 DNA follows: TGTGCCAGCAGTGATCCAGGGTTAGGGGAAAAACTGTTTTTT.

This chain uses TRBV24-1 with TRBJ2-3, with 7 bases matching TRBD2. CDR3 length equals 17 residues. V was clipped by 3 bases and J by 6 bases; unmatched bases: 14. Germline V gene sequence: CDR1 KGHDR, CDR2 SFDVKD. As DNA, the CDR3 is TGTGCCACCAGTGATGCCTATGGTGGGCCTAGCGGTGATACGCAGTATTTT. This codes for CATSDAYGGPSGDTQYF.

This sequence joins TRBV7-2 and TRBJ2-5; tentatively, D is TRBD2 (6 bases). The CDR3 spans 14 residues. The germline V gene encodes CDR1 SGHTA and CDR2 FQGNSA. V was cut by 7 bases and J by 5 bases, with 17 bases left in between. The CDR3 sequence is CASNPLSGWETQYF. Written as DNA, the CDR3 is TGTGCCAGCAACCCCTTGAGCGGGTGGGAGACCCAGTACTTC.